The 27 T cell receptor beta chains presented below share a single source sample, sequenced in a study of beta chain features in type 1 diabetes. General study results and limits: All four CD4+ subsets of Type 1 diabetes patients contained TCRB CDR3s that were moderately but significantly shorter.

Expressed TCRB transcripts were sequenced because the isolated RNA had all been reverse transcribed beforehand. Data came from immunoSEQ multiplex PCR; TCRdb stores just in-frame clones and leaves some out. The sample carries 500,000 to 800,000 clones, roughly 12% recorded once. These receptors' targets are unknown. Sequenced: naive CD4+ T cells from blood. The receptors here all came from a man aged 25 to 40 with type 1 diabetes.

This clone showed up just a few times. CDR3 coding DNA: TGCGCCAGCAGCCAAGCCGGGACAGCTAACTATGGCTACACCTTC. Residues: CASSQAGTANYGYTF. This chain joins TRBV4-3 and TRBJ1-2, with 7 bases fitting TRBD1. Germline trimming cut 1 base from V and 0 bases from J; bases unmatched to any gene: 2. CDR1 and CDR2 (germline): LGHNA, YSLEER. The CDR3 consists of 15 residues.

J is TRBJ1-5 and V is TRBV5-6; no clear D. The V and J ends lost 4 bases and 9 bases respectively, with 17 bases between them. CDR1 and CDR2 (germline): SGHDT, YYEEEE. The length of the CDR3 is 14 residues. CDR3 nucleotides: TGTGCCAGCAGCCGGACGGACGGAGCGGGGCCCCAGCATTTT. Translating gives CASSRTDGAGPQHF. Supplemented by reference TRBV5-6 and TRBJ1-5, the full variable domain reads DAGVTQSPTHLIKTRGQQVTLRCSPKSGHDTVSWYQQALGQGPQFIFQYYEEEERQRGNFPDRFSGHQFPNYSSELNVNALLLGDSALYLCASSRTDGAGPQHFGDGTRLSIL.

This chain uses TRBV10-2 with TRBJ2-7; perhaps TRBD1 as D (5 bases). The V end was cut by 4 bases, the J end by 4 bases, with 5 bases between. There are 11 residues in the CDR3. Germline CDR1 is WSHSY and CDR2 is SAAADI. The CDR3 protein is CASSGQYEQYF. CDR3 nucleotides: TGCGCCAGCAGTGGACAGTACGAGCAGTACTTC.

In this sample, this clone turned up a few times. This chain uses TRBV19 with TRBJ2-2; weak D call: TRBD1 (6 bases). There are 16 residues in the CDR3. Germline V gene lookup returns CDR1 LNHDA and CDR2 SQIVND (reference sequence). V was pared by 3 bases and J by 6 bases, with 17 bases between. The CDR3 region has the DNA TGTGCCAGTAGTATCCGGGCAGGGGATTCGGCCGGGGAGCTGTTTTTT. Translating gives CASSIRAGDSAGELFF.

This sequence joins TRBV25-1 and TRBJ1-4; D uncertain. In germline, CDR1 is MGHDK, CDR2 SYGVNS. The V end was cut by 9 bases, the J end by 5 bases, with 7 bases between. The CDR3 has 11 residues. CDR3 nucleotide sequence: TGTGCCAGTGGACCGAATGAAAAACTGTTTTTT. Protein product: CASGPNEKLFF.

J is TRBJ1-2 and V is TRBV27; 8 bases align to TRBD1. Germline CDR1 is MNHEY and CDR2 is SMNVEV (reference sequence). V was pared by 2 bases and J by 2 bases, with 4 bases of the junction left unmatched. The CDR3 length is 15 residues. CDR3 bases: TGTGCCAGCAGTTTACTCGGACAGGGCAACTATGGCTACACCTTC. It translates to CASSLLGQGNYGYTF.

This clone was recorded a few times. V usage is TRBV1 and J usage is TRBJ1-1. TRBV1 is a recognized pseudogene. The CDR3 contains 14 residues. The CDR3 bases are TGCACCAGCTGTCTGACCGTCATGAACACTGAAGCTTTCTTT. It specifies CTSCLTVMNTEAFF.

This clone has only a few counts. The CDR3 bases are TGTGCCAGCAGCACCCACCCCGGGACAGGGAGTTCACCCCTCCACTTT. This encodes CASSTHPGTGSSPLHF. The rearrangement uses TRBV9 and TRBJ1-6, with 9 bases matching TRBD1. The CDR3 contains 16 residues. The V gene end was trimmed by 4 bases and the J gene end by 9 bases; junction bases not matched to a gene: 11. CDR1 is SGDLS and CDR2 is YYNGEE in the germline V gene.

The table lists this clone with a few counts. This chain uses TRBV4-3 with TRBJ2-3, with D perhaps matching TRBD1 or TRBD2 (6 bases each). CDR1 LGHNA and CDR2 YSLEER come from the germline V gene. V was shortened by 1 base and J by 2 bases, with 13 bases between the two germline ends. CDR3 length: 16 amino acids. The CDR3 spells CASSQARGEATDTQYF. The CDR3 DNA follows: TGCGCCAGCAGCCAAGCAAGGGGGGAGGCCACAGATACGCAGTATTTT.

This clone was seen only a few times. The V gene is TRBV6-1, the J gene TRBJ2-7; 7 bases align to TRBD2. The germline CDR1 and CDR2 sequences are MNHNS and SASEGT. With V trimmed by 8 bases and J by 3 bases, 7 bases remained unmatched. CDR3 length: 13 amino acids. The CDR3 DNA follows: TGTGCCAGCGGCCTAGCGGACAACTACGAGCAGTACTTC. Translation gives CASGLADNYEQYF.

This clone has only a few counts. This chain uses TRBV4-3 with TRBJ1-5; D remains unclear. Germline values: CDR1 LGHNA, CDR2 YSLEER. This CDR3 is 15 amino acids long. Trimming left V 0 bases short and J 2 bases short, with 8 bases between. The chain's CDR3 is CASSQDGLGNQPQHF. The DNA for the CDR3 is TGCGCCAGCAGCCAAGATGGGCTGGGCAATCAGCCCCAGCATTTT.

The rearrangement joins TRBV19 to TRBJ2-3, with no clear D. CDR1 and CDR2 (germline): LNHDA, SQIVND (reference sequence). V was pared by 4 bases and J by 0 bases, with 11 bases between. This CDR3 is built from 15 residues. Here the CDR3 reads CASSTLDGSTDTQYF. The CDR3 DNA reads as TGTGCCAGTAGTACCCTGGACGGGAGCACAGATACGCAGTATTTT.

This clone came up a few times. The chain employs TRBV4-3 and TRBJ1-1; D unclear. In germline, CDR1 is LGHNA, CDR2 YSLEER. The CDR3 consists of 15 residues. Between the trimmed V and J ends, which lost 1 base and 1 base, there was a span of 10 bases. This chain's CDR3 is CASSQGRGGNTEAFF. CDR3 bases: TGCGCCAGCAGCCAAGGGAGAGGCGGGAACACTGAAGCTTTCTTT.

This clone was counted only a few times. The rearrangement joins TRBV7-2 to TRBJ1-2, with 11 bases fitting TRBD1. Unmatched junction bases numbered 6, after V lost 5 bases and J lost 4 bases. Germline V gene data show CDR1 as SGHTA and CDR2 as FQGNSA. The length of the CDR3 is 15 residues. For the CDR3, the DNA is TGTGCCAGCAGCGCAGGGACAGGGGGAGCCTATGGCTACACCTTC. Translating gives CASSAGTGGAYGYTF.

The rearrangement links TRBV2 to TRBJ2-2; no clear D. Per the germline V gene, CDR1 is SNHLY and CDR2 is FYNNEI. The CDR3 consists of 12 residues. V was cut by 6 bases and J by 2 bases, with 4 bases left in between. The CDR3 nucleotides read TGTGCCAGCAGGAAAAACACCGGGGAGCTGTTTTTT. Its protein is CASRKNTGELFF. Combining the CDR3 with reference TRBV2 and TRBJ2-2 gives the whole variable domain EPEVTQTPSHQVTQMGQEVILRCVPISNHLYFYWYRQILGQKVEFLVSFYNNEISEKSEIFDDQFSVERPDGSNFTLKIRSTKLEDSAMYFCASRKNTGELFFGEGSRLTVL.

This clone was recorded a few times. The sample has other DNA sequences that encode this CDR3 too. This chain connects TRBV5-1 to TRBJ2-6; possible D gene TRBD1, 5 bases. The V gene lost 1 base and the J gene lost 1 base, with 9 bases spanning the gap. Germline loops: CDR1 SGHRS, CDR2 YFSETQ. This CDR3 comprises 16 residues. DNA for the CDR3: TGCGCCAGCAGCTTGACAGGTGTGTCTGGGGCCAACGTCCTGACTTTC. It yields the protein CASSLTGVSGANVLTF. Full variable domain (rest looked up from reference TRBV5-1 and TRBJ2-6): KAGVTQTPRYLIKTRGQQVTLSCSPISGHRSVSWYQQTPGQGLQFLFEYFSETQRNKGNFPGRFSGRQFSNSRSEMNVSTLELGDSALYLCASSLTGVSGANVLTFGAGSRLTVL.

The chain combines TRBV9 with TRBJ2-3; 7 bases are shared with TRBD2. V lost 1 base and J lost 4; bases outside the gene matches: 6. The CDR3 covers 15 residues. Germline CDR1 reads SGDLS; CDR2 reads YYNGEE. The CDR3 here is CASSVRLAGADTQYF. The CDR3 DNA reads as TGTGCCAGCAGCGTAAGACTAGCTGGCGCAGATACGCAGTATTTT.

This clone was found a few times. This sequence joins TRBV7-9 and TRBJ1-5; weak D call: TRBD1 (5 bases). This CDR3 is built from 12 residues. Deletions cut 5 bases from V and 11 bases from J, with 13 bases between. From germline, CDR1 is SEHNR and CDR2 FQNEAQ (reference sequence). The CDR3 nucleotides are TGTGCCAGCAGCCGGGACCTCGTTACCCAGCATTTT. This sequence encodes CASSRDLVTQHF.

This chain uses TRBV6-5 with TRBJ2-7; D unclear. CDR1 and CDR2 from the germline V gene are MNHEY and SVGAGI. Trimming removed 2 bases at V and 2 bases at J, with 10 bases between. The CDR3 spans 14 residues. CDR3 in DNA: TGTGCCAGCAGTTACAAGTGGGGTGCCTACGAGCAGTACTTC. Translation: CASSYKWGAYEQYF.

The genes are TRBV5-1 and TRBJ2-2; D is perhaps TRBD2 (5 bases). Germline CDR1 reads SGHRS; CDR2 reads YFSETQ. V lost 3 bases and J lost 6, with 15 bases in between. The CDR3 spans 15 residues. The CDR3 DNA reads as TGCGCCAGCAGCTCCGGAGGTAGGACCCCCGGGGAGCTGTTTTTT. Encoded protein: CASSSGGRTPGELFF.

The genes are TRBV14 and TRBJ1-6, with 7 bases fitting TRBD1. The CDR3 totals 18 residues. Germline loops: CDR1 SGHDN, CDR2 FVKESK. The ends lost 5 bases at V and 1 base at J; junction bases unmatched: 11. DNA for the CDR3: TGTGCCAGCAGCGCAGGCCTGACAGGGATATCCTATAATTCACCCCTCCACTTT. Protein sequence: CASSAGLTGISYNSPLHF.

This clone was seen only a few times. This chain uses TRBV7-6 with TRBJ2-7, with D possibly matching TRBD1 (6 bases). Trimming took off 4 bases at V and 5 bases at J, with 6 bases between the two ends. The CDR3 covers 11 residues. The germline V gene has CDR1 SGHVS and CDR2 FNYEAQ. The chain's CDR3 is CASSYRDEQYF. The CDR3 bases are TGTGCCAGCAGCTACAGGGACGAGCAGTACTTC.

This clone was observed a few times. The chain employs TRBV7-2 and TRBJ1-5, with a tentative D call TRBD1 (5 bases). Germline V gene data show CDR1 as SGHTA and CDR2 as FQGNSA. V was clipped by 3 bases and J by 7 bases, with 19 bases between them. The CDR3 spans 16 residues. The CDR3 DNA is TGTGCCAGCAGCTTTACCGATCTGGGGGGGAGACAGCCCCAGCATTTT. This encodes CASSFTDLGGRQPQHF.

Concerning this clone itself: An end of the junction does not agree with germline; a read error may underlie this. The chain uses TRBV9 and TRBJ1-2; weak D call: TRBD1 (6 bases). CDR3 length: 17 amino acids. Germline CDR1 SGDLS, CDR2 YYNGEE. For the CDR3, the DNA is TGTGCCAGCAGCGTAGGAATAGGGGGACTGGCTAACTATGACTACACCTTC. This sequence encodes CASSVGIGGLANYDYTF.

This clone was observed a few times. Other nucleotide sequences in the sample specify the same CDR3. This chain joins TRBV5-6 and TRBJ1-2, with 7 bases identical to TRBD1. Germline CDR1 and CDR2: SGHDT and YYEEEE. The CDR3 contains 13 residues. The junction had 4 bases not matched to a gene; V was cut back by 4 bases and J by 4 bases. DNA for the CDR3: TGTGCCAGCAGCCCGGGACAGAGCTATGGCTACACCTTC. Protein: CASSPGQSYGYTF.

This clone has just a few counts. This chain links TRBV30 with TRBJ2-6, with D perhaps given as TRBD1 or TRBD2 (5 bases each). Germline CDR1 reads GTSNPN; CDR2 reads SVGIG (reference sequence). The CDR3 contains 15 residues. V lost 8 bases, J lost 0 bases, and 14 bases lay in between. CDR3 nucleotide sequence: TGTGCCCGGGGACCGCCGAGCTCTGGGGCCAACGTCCTGACTTTC. This encodes CARGPPSSGANVLTF.

J is TRBJ2-5 and V is TRBV5-6, with TRBD2 matching 9 bases. Germline V gene lookup returns CDR1 SGHDT and CDR2 YYEEEE. The CDR3 loop spans 13 amino acids. The V gene end was trimmed by 4 bases and the J gene end by 3 bases; junction bases not matched to a gene: 1. CDR3 nucleotide sequence: TGTGCCAGCAGCCAGCGGGGGGAAGAGACCCAGTACTTC. As protein: CASSQRGEETQYF.